The 4 T cell receptor beta chains given below trace back to one sample, sequenced in a study of Ad26.COV2.S vaccination and SARS-CoV-2 variants. The method was immunoSEQ multiplex PCR; TCRdb's version includes in-frame clones alone and lacks a portion of them. The sample lists just over 350,000 clones; 92% were seen once. The starting material was peripheral blood, obtained after recovery from COVID-19. The receptors were sampled from a human donor who had recovered from COVID-19.

The chain uses TRBV9 and TRBJ2-1; 9 bases are a match to TRBD1. CDR3 length equals 14 residues. V lost 0 bases to trimming and J lost 12 bases; unmatched junction nucleotides: 7. Germline CDR1 reads SGDLS; CDR2 reads YYNGEE. CDR3 residues: CASSVGDRESGQFF. Here the CDR3 DNA reads TGTGCCAGCAGCGTAGGGGACAGGGAGTCGGGGCAGTTCTTC.

The V and J genes are TRBV7-8 and TRBJ2-2; D unresolved. Trimming took 4 bases from V and 4 from J, leaving 10 bases between them. CDR1 SGHVS and CDR2 FQNEAQ come from the germline V gene. The CDR3 is 14 amino acids. The CDR3 protein is CASSSRPGTGELFF. DNA for the CDR3: TGTGCCAGCAGCTCCAGACCGGGCACCGGGGAGCTGTTTTTT.

This clone was recorded only once. V and J are TRBV6-2 or TRBV6-3 and TRBJ1-2; TRBD1 agrees at 9 bases. There are 14 residues in the CDR3. Germline CDR1 and CDR2: MNHEY and SVGEGT. Losses at the gene ends were 1 base for V and 3 bases for J; bases not matched to a gene: 0. This CDR3 is CASSYWTGDYGYTF. The CDR3 nucleotides are TGTGCCAGCAGTTACTGGACAGGGGACTATGGCTACACCTTC.

This clone was observed once. The chain uses TRBV2 and TRBJ1-4; 7 bases line up with TRBD1. This CDR3 contains 15 residues. The V gene end was trimmed by 4 bases and the J gene end by 5 bases; junction bases not matched to a gene: 7. CDR1 and CDR2 from the germline V gene are SNHLY and FYNNEI. The CDR3 coding sequence is TGTGCCAGCAGTGTTACCGGGACAGTAAATGAAAAACTGTTTTTT. The encoded protein is CASSVTGTVNEKLFF.